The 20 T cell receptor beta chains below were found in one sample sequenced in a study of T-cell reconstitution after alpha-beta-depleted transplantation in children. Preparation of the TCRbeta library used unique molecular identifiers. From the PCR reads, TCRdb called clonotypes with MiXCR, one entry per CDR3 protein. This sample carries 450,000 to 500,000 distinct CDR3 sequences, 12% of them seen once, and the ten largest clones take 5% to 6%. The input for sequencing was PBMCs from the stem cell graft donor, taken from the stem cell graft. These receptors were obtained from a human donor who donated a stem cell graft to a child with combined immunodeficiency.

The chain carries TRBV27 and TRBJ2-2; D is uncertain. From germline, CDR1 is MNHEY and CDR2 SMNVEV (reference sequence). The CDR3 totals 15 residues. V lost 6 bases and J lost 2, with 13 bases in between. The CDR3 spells CASRMTFLNTGELFF. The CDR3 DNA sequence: TGTGCCAGCAGAATGACGTTCTTAAACACCGGGGAGCTGTTTTTT.

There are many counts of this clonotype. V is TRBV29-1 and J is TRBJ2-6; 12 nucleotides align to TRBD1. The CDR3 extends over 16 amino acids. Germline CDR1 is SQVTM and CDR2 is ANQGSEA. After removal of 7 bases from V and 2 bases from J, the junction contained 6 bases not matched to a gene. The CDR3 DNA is TGCAGCGCTGCGGGACAGGGGGCAACTGGGGCCAACGTCCTGACTTTC. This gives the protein CSAAGQGATGANVLTF.

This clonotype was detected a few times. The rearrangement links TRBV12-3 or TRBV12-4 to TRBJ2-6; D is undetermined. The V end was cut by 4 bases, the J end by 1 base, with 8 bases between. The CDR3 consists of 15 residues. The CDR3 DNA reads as TGTGCCAGCAGTTCCGGGCTATCTGGGGCCAACGTCCTGACTTTC. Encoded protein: CASSSGLSGANVLTF.

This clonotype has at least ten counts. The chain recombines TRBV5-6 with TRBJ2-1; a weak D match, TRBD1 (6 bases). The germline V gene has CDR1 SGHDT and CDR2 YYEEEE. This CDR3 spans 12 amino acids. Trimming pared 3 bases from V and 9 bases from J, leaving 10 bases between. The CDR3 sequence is CASSYRAGEQFF. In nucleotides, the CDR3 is TGTGCCAGCAGCTACAGGGCGGGTGAGCAGTTCTTC.

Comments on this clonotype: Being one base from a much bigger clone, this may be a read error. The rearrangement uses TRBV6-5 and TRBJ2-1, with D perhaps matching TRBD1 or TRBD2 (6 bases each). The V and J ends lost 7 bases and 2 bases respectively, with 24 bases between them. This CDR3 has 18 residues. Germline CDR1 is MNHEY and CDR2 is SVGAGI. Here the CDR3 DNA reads TGTGCCAGCATTTTCACCCCTTACGGGGGCAACACCTACAATGAGCAGTTCTTC. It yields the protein CASIFTPYGGNTYNEQFF.

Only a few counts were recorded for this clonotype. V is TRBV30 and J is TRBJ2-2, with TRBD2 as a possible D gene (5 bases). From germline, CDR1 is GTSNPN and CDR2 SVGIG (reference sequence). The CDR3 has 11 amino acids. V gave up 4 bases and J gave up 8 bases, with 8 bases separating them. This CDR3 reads CAWTTGGELFF. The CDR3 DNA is TGTGCCTGGACTACGGGGGGGGAGCTGTTTTTT. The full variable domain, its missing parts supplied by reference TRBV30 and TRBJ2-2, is SQTIHQWPATLVQPVGSPLSLECTVEGTSNPNLYWYRQAAGRGLQLLFYSVGIGQISSEVPQNLSASRPQDRQFILSSKKLLLSDSGFYLCAWTTGGELFFGEGSRLTVL.

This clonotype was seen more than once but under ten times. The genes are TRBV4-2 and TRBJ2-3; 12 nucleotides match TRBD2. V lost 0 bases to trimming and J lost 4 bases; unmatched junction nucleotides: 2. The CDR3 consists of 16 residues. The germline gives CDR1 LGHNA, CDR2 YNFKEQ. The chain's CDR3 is CASSQDTSGGSDTQYF. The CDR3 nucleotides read TGTGCCAGCAGCCAAGACACTAGCGGGGGGTCAGATACGCAGTATTTT.

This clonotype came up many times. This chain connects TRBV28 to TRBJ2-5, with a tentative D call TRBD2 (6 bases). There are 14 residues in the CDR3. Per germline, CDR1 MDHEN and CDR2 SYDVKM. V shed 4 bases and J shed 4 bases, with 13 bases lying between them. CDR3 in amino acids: CASSSGSGVETQYF. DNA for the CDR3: TGTGCCAGCAGTTCCGGGAGCGGTGTAGAGACCCAGTACTTC.

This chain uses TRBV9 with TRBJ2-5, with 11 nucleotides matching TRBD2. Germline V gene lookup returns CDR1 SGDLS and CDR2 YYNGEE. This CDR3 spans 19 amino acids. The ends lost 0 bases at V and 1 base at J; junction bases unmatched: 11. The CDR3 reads CASSVGVASGGPSQETQYF. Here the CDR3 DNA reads TGTGCCAGCAGCGTAGGGGTGGCTAGCGGGGGGCCTTCCCAAGAGACCCAGTACTTC.

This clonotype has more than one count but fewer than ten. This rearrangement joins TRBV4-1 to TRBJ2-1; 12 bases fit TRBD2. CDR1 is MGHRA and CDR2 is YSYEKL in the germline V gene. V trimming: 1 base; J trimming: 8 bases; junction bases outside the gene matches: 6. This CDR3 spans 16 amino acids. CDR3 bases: TGCGCCAGCAGCCAAGGTAAACTAGCGGGAGGAGATGAGCAGTTCTTC. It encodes CASSQGKLAGGDEQFF.

Here the CDR3 reads CASSLAGGGNEQYF. CDR3 nucleotide sequence: TGTGCCAGCAGTTTGGCGGGAGGGGGGAACGAGCAGTACTTC. The gene calls are TRBV27 and TRBJ2-7; 9 nucleotides align to TRBD2. The ends lost 3 bases at V and 5 bases at J; junction bases unmatched: 5. This CDR3 has 14 amino acids. CDR1 MNHEY and CDR2 SMNVEV come from the germline V gene (reference sequence).

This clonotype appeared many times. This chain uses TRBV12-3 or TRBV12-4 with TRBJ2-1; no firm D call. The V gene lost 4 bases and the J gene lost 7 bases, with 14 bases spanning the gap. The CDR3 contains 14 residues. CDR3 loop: CASSSGLVDNEQFF. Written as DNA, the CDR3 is TGTGCCAGCAGTTCCGGTCTAGTGGATAATGAGCAGTTCTTC.

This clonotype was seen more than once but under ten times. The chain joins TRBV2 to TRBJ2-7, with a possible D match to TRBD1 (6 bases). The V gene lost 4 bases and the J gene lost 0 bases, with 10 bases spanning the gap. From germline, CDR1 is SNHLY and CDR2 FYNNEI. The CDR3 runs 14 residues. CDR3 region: CASSGDRTSYEQYF. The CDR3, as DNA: TGTGCCAGCAGTGGTGACAGGACCTCCTACGAGCAGTACTTC.

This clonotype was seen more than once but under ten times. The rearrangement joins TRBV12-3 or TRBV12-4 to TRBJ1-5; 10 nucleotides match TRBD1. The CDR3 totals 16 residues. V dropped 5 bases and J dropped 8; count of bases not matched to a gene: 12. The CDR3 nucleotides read TGTGCCAGCAGTCCATGGACAGGGGGAAATTCGGAGCCCCAGCATTTT. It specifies CASSPWTGGNSEPQHF.

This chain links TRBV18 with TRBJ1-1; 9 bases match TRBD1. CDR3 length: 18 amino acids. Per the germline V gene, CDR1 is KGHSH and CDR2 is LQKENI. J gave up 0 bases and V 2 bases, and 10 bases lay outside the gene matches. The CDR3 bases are TGTGCCAGCTCACCATTAGGACAGGGGATAACCATGAACACTGAAGCTTTCTTT. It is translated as CASSPLGQGITMNTEAFF.

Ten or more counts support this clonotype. CDR3 amino acids: CASRVTTLGTEAFF. In nucleotides, the CDR3 is TGTGCCAGCAGAGTGACGACACTAGGCACTGAAGCTTTCTTT. The chain recombines TRBV5-6 with TRBJ1-1; D remains unclear. V gave up 5 bases and J gave up 4 bases, with 15 bases separating them. The CDR3 sequence is 14 residues long. Germline lookup yields CDR1 SGHDT and CDR2 YYEEEE.

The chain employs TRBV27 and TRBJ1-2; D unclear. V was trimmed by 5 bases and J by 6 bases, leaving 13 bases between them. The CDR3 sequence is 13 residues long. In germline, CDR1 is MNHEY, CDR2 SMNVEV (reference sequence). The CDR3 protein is CASSLGGKDGYTF. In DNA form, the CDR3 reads TGTGCCAGCAGTCTCGGAGGGAAGGATGGCTACACCTTC.

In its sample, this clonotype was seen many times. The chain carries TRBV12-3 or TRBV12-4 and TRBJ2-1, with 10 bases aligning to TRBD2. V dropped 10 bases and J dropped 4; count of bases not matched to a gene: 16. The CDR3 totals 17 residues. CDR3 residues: CATVAGGGGITYNEQFF. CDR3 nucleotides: TGTGCCACCGTAGCGGGGGGTGGGGGTATAACTTACAATGAGCAGTTCTTC.

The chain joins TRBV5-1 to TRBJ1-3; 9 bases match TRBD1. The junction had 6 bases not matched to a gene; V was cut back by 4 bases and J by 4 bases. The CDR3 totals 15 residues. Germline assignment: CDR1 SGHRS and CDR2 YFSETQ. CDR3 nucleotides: TGCGCCAGCAGCCCGGGACAGGGCCAGGGAAACACCATATATTTT. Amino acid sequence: CASSPGQGQGNTIYF. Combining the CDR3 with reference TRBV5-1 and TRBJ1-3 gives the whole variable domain KAGVTQTPRYLIKTRGQQVTLSCSPISGHRSVSWYQQTPGQGLQFLFEYFSETQRNKGNFPGRFSGRQFSNSRSEMNVSTLELGDSALYLCASSPGQGQGNTIYFGEGSWLTVV.

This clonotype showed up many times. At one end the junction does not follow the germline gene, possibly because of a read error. CDR3 coding DNA: TGTGCCAGCAGCTTAGCGGTCTTGAACTTC. The encoded protein is CASSLAVLNF. The V call is TRBV7-9, the J call TRBJ2-1; D not resolved. The CDR3 has 10 residues. The germline V gene has CDR1 SEHNR and CDR2 FQNEAQ (reference sequence).